The T cell receptor (beta chain) under discussion was sequenced for a study of cytotoxic CD8 clonotypes in ibrutinib-treated CLL. Study-wide results and caveats: Baseline clonality, higher than in age-matched healthy donors, tracked circulating CD8+ T-cell counts. For progressing versus sustained-remission patients, sampling times were not the same.

The TCR beta libraries used 1.5 to 2 micrograms of genomic DNA that came from cryopreserved PBMCs. The CDR3 is 12 amino acids. Germline values: CDR1 SQVTM, CDR2 ANQGSEA. The V end lost 4 bases, the J end lost 2 bases, and 8 bases lay between the germline ends. Some clones are missing from TCRdb's copy, which holds only in-frame ones; the method was immunoSEQ multiplex PCR. Of 300,000 to 350,000 clones detected, 80% appear once; the ten largest clones hold over 6.5%. With respect to this clone: Its specificity is unknown. The identical CDR3 is also encoded by other nucleotide sequences in the sample.

The rearrangement links TRBV29-1 to TRBJ1-2; unclear D gene. The sequence was obtained from a human donor with chronic lymphocytic leukemia. The sequencing here drew on PBMCs, taken before ibrutinib treatment. CDR3 protein: CSVGTENYGYTF. Here the CDR3 DNA reads TGCAGCGTTGGGACGGAGAACTATGGCTACACCTTC.